This T cell receptor (beta chain) comes out of a study of cytomegalovirus exposure and HLA in healthy donors. Notes on the study in general: Exclusion as indistinguishable affected some V segments, including TRBV6-2 and TRBV6-3. Presence/absence analyses supposed approximately even sequencing depth among donors. Analysis performed later found 16,000 or so TCR beta sequences associated with HLA alleles at 0.05 false discovery rate.

It was with 60 Vbeta and 13 Jbeta primers that the PCR ran. Repertoires were generated with immunoSEQ multiplex PCR, while TCRdb's copy carries only in-frame clones and drops some. Of about 150,000 clones in the sample, roughly 73% were seen once. Germline CDR1 SGHDN, CDR2 FVKESK. The CDR3 has 14 amino acids. Trimming cost V 8 bases and J 0 bases, with 13 bases left between them. A word on this clone: Its antigen is currently unknown.

Unrecorded immune exposure was likely among donors, who were nominally healthy when sampled. Sequencing was performed on PBMCs. This chain links TRBV14 with TRBJ1-1; the D gene is possibly TRBD1 (6 bases). This TCR was sampled from a male donor in good health and CMV-seronegative. Here the CDR3 DNA reads TGTGCCAGCGGACAACAGGGCCTGAACACTGAAGCTTTCTTT. The encoded protein is CASGQQGLNTEAFF. Complete variable domain (other parts from reference TRBV14 and TRBJ1-1): EAGVTQFPSHSVIEKGQTVTLRCDPISGHDNLYWYRRVMGKEIKFLLHFVKESKQDESGMPNNRFLAERTGGTYSTLKVQPAELEDSGVYFCASGQQGLNTEAFFGQGTRLTVV.